The clone carrying this T cell receptor beta chain was recorded at least ten times. These data come from a study of blood T cells in healthy people across ages. The overall study: With template switching, about one barcoded beta molecule was captured per two T cells.

V shed 5 bases and J 1 base; nucleotides not matched to a gene: 10. CDR1 and CDR2 from the germline V gene are DFQATT and SNEGSKA (reference sequence). The CDR3 runs 15 residues. Through a sample-barcoded 5' primer and a J-beta primer mix, a second PCR was run for roughly 6 to 12 cycles. TCRdb ran MiXCR on the 5' RACE reads and lists one entry per CDR3 protein. The sample consists of over 1,500,000 distinct CDR3 sequences, around 42% of them appearing once. The J gene is TRBJ2-5, the V gene TRBV20-1; 7 positions agree with TRBD2. This clonotype was sampled from a human donor in good health. Sequencing input: blood. The CDR3 nucleotides read TGCAGTGCTCCCTCTCGGGGGGAATTCCAAGAGACCCAGTACTTC. Amino acid sequence: CSAPSRGEFQETQYF.